The next 32 T cell receptor beta chains were all read from a single sample in a study of cytomegalovirus exposure and HLA in healthy donors. The data were produced by immunoSEQ multiplex PCR, yet TCRdb's version contains in-frame clones alone and is incomplete. The table lists 170,000 or so clones, 85% of them singletons, with 15% to 20% in the top ten. The specimen was PBMCs. These receptors were obtained from a young man in good health and CMV-seropositive.

The chain combines TRBV2 with TRBJ2-7; weak D call: TRBD1 (5 bases). V dropped 4 bases and J dropped 5 bases, with 15 bases sitting between them. Germline values: CDR1 SNHLY, CDR2 FYNNEI. The CDR3 length is 14 residues. The CDR3 sequence is CASSAYRQGDEQYF. The CDR3 nucleotides are TGTGCCAGCAGTGCTTACCGGCAGGGTGACGAGCAGTACTTC.

V gene TRBV6-5 combines with J gene TRBJ2-7; D is unclear. CDR3 length equals 15 residues. V was clipped by 6 bases and J by 0 bases, with 15 bases between them. CDR1 is MNHEY and CDR2 is SVGAGI in the germline V gene. The CDR3 here is CASSPPDTSSYEQYF. The CDR3 DNA follows: TGTGCCAGCAGCCCCCCCGATACCAGCTCCTACGAGCAGTACTTC.

V gene TRBV28 combines with J gene TRBJ2-5; TRBD1 matches 7 bases. With V trimmed by 4 bases and J by 5 bases, 7 bases remained unmatched. Germline-derived CDR1 and CDR2 are MDHEN and SYDVKM. There are 14 residues in the CDR3. In DNA form, the CDR3 reads TGTGCCAGCAGTTCGTACAGGGGTGCGGAGACCCAGTACTTC. The encoded protein is CASSSYRGAETQYF.

This clone appeared a single time. V usage is TRBV9 and J usage is TRBJ1-4; D perhaps matches TRBD1 (6 bases). The CDR3 totals 16 residues. The V end was cut by 0 bases, the J end by 8 bases, with 17 bases between. Germline-derived CDR1 and CDR2 are SGDLS and YYNGEE. CDR3 sequence (DNA): TGTGCCAGCAGCGTAGCTTCCAGGGGATCGGGAGAAAAACTGTTTTTT. Protein product: CASSVASRGSGEKLFF. The full variable domain, with the rest looked up from reference TRBV9 and TRBJ1-4, is DSGVTQTPKHLITATGQRVTLRCSPRSGDLSVYWYQQSLDQGLQFLIQYYNGEERAKGNILERFSAQQFPDLHSELNLSSLELGDSALYFCASSVASRGSGEKLFFGSGTQLSVL.

This rearrangement joins TRBV7-2 to TRBJ2-7; D is undetermined. Trimming pared 5 bases from V and 2 bases from J, leaving 10 bases between. The CDR3 has 13 amino acids. Germline V lookup: CDR1 SGHTA, CDR2 FQGNSA. DNA of the CDR3: TGTGCCAGCAGCCACGACACCACCTACGAGCAGTACTTC. It codes for CASSHDTTYEQYF.

This chain connects TRBV27 to TRBJ1-1; D is perhaps TRBD1 (5 bases). Trimming left V 5 bases short and J 6 bases short, with 19 bases between. The CDR3 runs to 15 residues. Germline CDR1 MNHEY, CDR2 SMNVEV (reference sequence). CDR3 DNA sequence: TGTGCCAGCAGTCTCACTAGCGGGACGGGATCTGAAGCTTTCTTT. Its translation: CASSLTSGTGSEAFF.

This chain links TRBV28 with TRBJ1-5; D call uncertain. V lost 6 bases and J lost 8, with 17 bases in between. CDR1 is MDHEN, CDR2 SYDVKM, per germline. The CDR3 runs to 14 residues. The chain's CDR3 is CASRFYEGFKPQHF. The CDR3 DNA reads as TGTGCCAGCAGGTTCTACGAGGGATTTAAGCCCCAGCATTTT. Supplemented by reference TRBV28 and TRBJ1-5, the full variable domain reads DVKVTQSSRYLVKRTGEKVFLECVQDMDHENMFWYRQDPGLGLRLIYFSYDVKMKEKGDIPEGYSVSREKKERFSLILESASTNQTSMYLCASRFYEGFKPQHFGDGTRLSIL.

V and J are TRBV13 and TRBJ1-6; the D gene is possibly TRBD1 (6 bases). Germline V gene lookup returns CDR1 PRHDT and CDR2 FYEKMQ (reference sequence). V lost 7 bases and J lost 4, with 20 bases in between. The CDR3 runs 17 residues. The CDR3 sequence is CASNLRGTLGYNSPLHF. The CDR3 DNA sequence: TGTGCCAGCAATCTAAGGGGGACCCTGGGGTATAATTCACCCCTCCACTTT.

A few counts support this clone. The chain carries TRBV27 and TRBJ2-5; 7 bases match TRBD2. Germline-derived CDR1 and CDR2 are MNHEY and SMNVEV (reference sequence). Trimming removed 5 bases from V and 2 bases from J; junction bases left unmatched: 2. The CDR3 is made up of 13 amino acids. CDR3 loop: CASSGGEQETQYF. CDR3 in DNA: TGTGCCAGCAGTGGGGGGGAGCAAGAGACCCAGTACTTC.

The rearrangement uses TRBV27 and TRBJ2-3, with 8 bases fitting TRBD1. Germline lookup yields CDR1 MNHEY and CDR2 SMNVEV (reference sequence). The CDR3 is 15 residues long. The V segment lost 6 bases and the J segment 1 base; nucleotides outside the gene matches: 6. The CDR3 loop reads CASSLTGVRTDTQYF. DNA of the CDR3: TGTGCCAGCAGCTTGACAGGGGTACGCACAGATACGCAGTATTTT.

This chain links TRBV28 with TRBJ1-5; no reliable D call. Trimming stripped 2 bases from V and 2 bases from J, with 10 bases between. The CDR3 contains 15 residues. CDR1 is MDHEN and CDR2 is SYDVKM in the germline V gene. CDR3 sequence: CASSLPRGRNQPQHF. In nucleotides, the CDR3 is TGTGCCAGCAGTTTACCCCGAGGGCGCAATCAGCCCCAGCATTTT.

The chain uses TRBV4-2 and TRBJ2-5; 11 positions match TRBD2. The CDR3 has 15 amino acids. CDR1 and CDR2 from the germline V gene are LGHNA and YNFKEQ. With V trimmed by 3 bases and J by 4 bases, 4 bases remained unmatched. The CDR3: CASSQVAGGGETQYF. The CDR3 DNA follows: TGTGCCAGCAGCCAGGTAGCGGGAGGGGGAGAGACCCAGTACTTC.

This clone was detected a few times. This chain uses TRBV30 with TRBJ2-1; possibly TRBD1 for D (6 bases). V was cut by 7 bases and J by 4 bases, with 14 bases left in between. Per germline, CDR1 GTSNPN and CDR2 SVGIG (reference sequence). This CDR3 is built from 13 residues. CDR3 in DNA: TGTGCCTATGAGGACAGCCCGTACAATGAGCAGTTCTTC. Translated: CAYEDSPYNEQFF.

J is TRBJ1-5 and V is TRBV28; D might be TRBD1 (6 bases). Trimming shortened V by 6 bases and J by 2 bases, and 17 bases separated the two germline ends. CDR3 size: 16 residues. CDR1 and CDR2 (germline): MDHEN, SYDVKM. The CDR3 is CASRPWGREGNQPQHF. In nucleotides, the CDR3 is TGTGCCAGCAGACCCTGGGGGCGAGAAGGCAATCAGCCCCAGCATTTT.

The chain employs TRBV9 and TRBJ1-5; TRBD1 matches at 7 bases. The trim removed 2 bases at V and 6 bases at J, leaving 5 bases unmatched. Germline loops: CDR1 SGDLS, CDR2 YYNGEE. The CDR3 is made up of 14 amino acids. The CDR3 loop is CASSVGTAFQPQHF. In DNA, the CDR3 is TGTGCCAGCAGCGTTGGGACAGCTTTTCAGCCCCAGCATTTT.

The chain combines TRBV29-1 with TRBJ1-2; 8 nucleotides match TRBD1. The germline CDR1 and CDR2 sequences are SQVTM and ANQGSEA. The CDR3 totals 13 residues. The V segment lost 7 bases and the J segment 2 bases; nucleotides outside the gene matches: 6. CDR3 amino acids: CSALTGENYGYTF. DNA for the CDR3: TGCAGCGCCCTGACAGGGGAGAACTATGGCTACACCTTC. The full variable domain, completed using reference TRBV29-1 and TRBJ1-2, is SAVISQKPSRDICQRGTSLTIQCQVDSQVTMMFWYRQQPGQSLTLIATANQGSEATYESGFVIDKFPISRPNLTFSTLTVSNMSPEDSSIYLCSALTGENYGYTFGSGTRLTVV.

The chain recombines TRBV9 with TRBJ2-2, with a weak D call TRBD1 (6 bases). The CDR3 is 17 amino acids. Trimming stripped 2 bases from V and 2 bases from J, with 16 bases between. Germline V gives CDR1 SGDLS, CDR2 YYNGEE. The CDR3 nucleotides are TGTGCCAGCAGCGTCCCCCGGACAGCGGATAACACCGGGGAGCTGTTTTTT. Translation: CASSVPRTADNTGELFF.

This clone was observed a few times. A junction end diverges from the germline sequence, so it may reflect a read error. This chain links TRBV13 with TRBJ2-7, with D perhaps TRBD1 (7 bases). The CDR3 has 15 amino acids. Germline V gene sequence: CDR1 PRHDT, CDR2 FYEKMQ (reference sequence). Here the CDR3 reads CASNLRAGGIDEQYF. CDR3 sequence (DNA): TGTGCCAGCAACTTACGGGCAGGGGGGATCGACGAGCAGTACTTC.

J is TRBJ2-7 and V is TRBV11-2, with 8 nucleotides matching TRBD2. The germline gives CDR1 SGHAT, CDR2 FQNNGV. There are 13 residues in the CDR3. V shed 4 bases, J shed 4 bases, and the junction held 3 bases outside the gene matches. Here the CDR3 DNA reads TGTGCCAGCAGCTCGGGACTAGGGTACGAGCAGTACTTC. This sequence encodes CASSSGLGYEQYF.

This sequence joins TRBV7-2 and TRBJ1-6, with 10 bases fitting TRBD1. V lost 2 bases and J lost 9; bases outside the gene matches: 4. CDR3 length: 15 residues. Germline-derived CDR1 and CDR2 are SGHTA and FQGNSA. CDR3 bases: TGTGCCAGCAGCTTAAGGGACAGGGGTACTTCACCCCTCCACTTT. Encoded protein: CASSLRDRGTSPLHF.

With respect to this clone: Other DNA sequences from this sample encode an identical CDR3 as well. The rearrangement joins TRBV27 to TRBJ2-7; weak D call: TRBD1 (6 bases). V lost 5 bases and J lost 2, with 13 bases in between. The CDR3 consists of 14 residues. CDR1 and CDR2 from the germline V gene are MNHEY and SMNVEV (reference sequence). CDR3 sequence (DNA): TGTGCCAGCAGTCTAAGGGGACACACCTACGAGCAGTACTTC. It specifies CASSLRGHTYEQYF.

The chain's CDR3 is CASSLGGGHTDTQYF. Here the CDR3 DNA reads TGTGCCAGCAGTTTAGGCGGGGGCCACACAGATACGCAGTATTTT. This chain connects TRBV28 to TRBJ2-3, with a possible D match to TRBD2 (7 bases). CDR1 and CDR2 from the germline V gene are MDHEN and SYDVKM. V was trimmed by 2 bases and J by 2 bases, leaving 11 bases between them. This CDR3 contains 15 residues.

The chain is built from TRBV11-2 and TRBJ1-5, with 9 bases that match TRBD1. The CDR3 contains 16 residues. Germline V gives CDR1 SGHAT, CDR2 FQNNGV. The ends lost 1 base at V and 0 bases at J; junction bases unmatched: 1. The CDR3 is CASSLGTGDSNQPQHF. CDR3 bases: TGTGCCAGCAGCTTAGGGACAGGGGATAGCAATCAGCCCCAGCATTTT.

The CDR3 region has the DNA TGTGCCAGCAGCTCCGCTGGGGGGGGTTGGTACCGCCCAGATACGCAGTATTTT. It yields the protein CASSSAGGGWYRPDTQYF. The chain uses TRBV7-2 and TRBJ2-3, with 7 bases lining up with TRBD2. Per germline, CDR1 SGHTA and CDR2 FQGNSA. The trim removed 4 bases at V and 4 bases at J, leaving 17 bases unmatched. CDR3 size: 18 residues.

J is TRBJ1-5 and V is TRBV7-8; possibly TRBD1 for D (6 bases). Between the trimmed V and J ends, which lost 6 bases and 6 bases, there was a span of 12 bases. In germline, CDR1 is SGHVS, CDR2 FQNEAQ. The CDR3 loop spans 13 amino acids. The DNA for the CDR3 is TGTGCCAGCAGGAACAGGGTGGGTCAGCCCCAGCATTTT. Its protein product is CASRNRVGQPQHF.

The chain carries TRBV28 and TRBJ1-4; 11 nucleotides match TRBD1. Losses at the gene ends were 5 bases for V and 0 bases for J; bases not matched to a gene: 2. CDR3 length: 16 amino acids. Germline V lookup: CDR1 MDHEN, CDR2 SYDVKM. Here the CDR3 reads CASSKGQGATNEKLFF. CDR3 DNA: TGTGCCAGCAGTAAGGGACAGGGGGCAACTAATGAAAAACTGTTTTTT.

The chain employs TRBV28 and TRBJ2-7; 9 bases are shared with TRBD2. This CDR3 comprises 14 residues. J was trimmed by 7 bases and V by 6 bases; bases with no gene match: 10. CDR1 MDHEN and CDR2 SYDVKM come from the germline V gene. The DNA of the CDR3 is TGTGCCAGCAGCTACCCGGCGCTAGCGGGGGAGCAGTACTTC. Residues: CASSYPALAGEQYF. The entire variable domain, with the rest obtained from reference TRBV28 and TRBJ2-7, is as follows: DVKVTQSSRYLVKRTGEKVFLECVQDMDHENMFWYRQDPGLGLRLIYFSYDVKMKEKGDIPEGYSVSREKKERFSLILESASTNQTSMYLCASSYPALAGEQYFGPGTRLTVT.

V is TRBV6-5 and J is TRBJ2-5, with D hard to call. V was pared by 8 bases and J by 2 bases, with 9 bases between. The CDR3 runs 12 residues. Germline-derived CDR1 and CDR2 are MNHEY and SVGAGI. The CDR3 protein is CASGFGQETQYF. CDR3 DNA: TGTGCCAGCGGGTTCGGGCAAGAGACCCAGTACTTC.

V and J are TRBV2 and TRBJ1-2; TRBD1 might be the D (6 bases). Per germline, CDR1 SNHLY and CDR2 FYNNEI. Trimming pared 5 bases from V and 8 bases from J, leaving 9 bases between. CDR3 length: 11 residues. The CDR3: CASSYRDGYTF. In DNA form, the CDR3 reads TGTGCCAGCAGTTACAGGGACGGCTACACCTTC.

This clone was seen a handful of times. The V call is TRBV18, the J call TRBJ1-3; 8 bases agree with TRBD1. Germline CDR1 reads KGHSH; CDR2 reads LQKENI. The CDR3 consists of 16 residues. V dropped 5 bases and J dropped 0; count of bases not matched to a gene: 6. CDR3 in DNA: TGTGCCAGCTCATCCGGGACAGGCTCCTCTGGAAACACCATATATTTT. Translating gives CASSSGTGSSGNTIYF.

The chain couples TRBV7-3 to TRBJ2-1; TRBD2 is a possible D gene (6 bases). Looked up from germline, CDR1 is SGHTA and CDR2 is FQGTGA. The CDR3 has 16 amino acids. V was clipped by 3 bases and J by 8 bases, with 20 bases between them. CDR3: CASSFGEVAEGDEQFF. As DNA, the CDR3 is TGTGCCAGCAGCTTTGGGGAGGTAGCGGAAGGGGATGAGCAGTTCTTC.

The rearrangement uses TRBV5-4 and TRBJ1-2; a weak D match, TRBD1 (6 bases). V gave up 1 base and J gave up 8 bases, with 15 bases separating them. This CDR3 contains 14 residues. CDR1 and CDR2 (germline): SGHNT, YYREEE (reference sequence). CDR3 sequence: CASSLIGQGKGYTF. For the CDR3, the DNA is TGTGCCAGCAGCTTGATCGGGCAGGGGAAGGGCTACACCTTC.